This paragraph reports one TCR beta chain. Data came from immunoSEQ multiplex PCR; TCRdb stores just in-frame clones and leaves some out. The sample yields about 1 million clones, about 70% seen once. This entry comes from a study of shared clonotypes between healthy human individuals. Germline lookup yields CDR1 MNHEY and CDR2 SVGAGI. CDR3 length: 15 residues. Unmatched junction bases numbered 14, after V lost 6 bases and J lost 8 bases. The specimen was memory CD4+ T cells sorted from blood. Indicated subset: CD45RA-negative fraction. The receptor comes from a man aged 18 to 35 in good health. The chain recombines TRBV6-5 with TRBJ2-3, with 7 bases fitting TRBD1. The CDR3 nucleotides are TGTGCCAGCAGACCTCGAGAGGGCCGACAGGGTACGCAGTATTTT. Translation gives CASRPREGRQGTQYF.